Reported below is one T cell receptor (beta chain). This entry belongs to a study of blood T cell repertoires in COVID-19. Method: immunoSEQ multiplex PCR; TCRdb's copy keeps in-frame clones and lacks some. In the table there are under 500,000 clones, 80% to 90% of which are singletons. There are 13 residues in the CDR3. Deletions cut 6 bases from V and 3 bases from J, with 9 bases between. Sequencing was performed on PBMCs or T cells enriched from blood (not recorded which). V usage is TRBV12-3 or TRBV12-4 and J usage is TRBJ1-5, with D unresolved. The sequence was obtained from a young man who had recovered from COVID-19. CDR3 sequence (DNA): TGTGCCAGCAGCCTGTCTATCAATCAGCCCCAGCATTTT. This codes for CASSLSINQPQHF.